This T cell receptor beta chain stems from a study of T-cell reconstitution after alpha-beta-depleted transplantation in children. Findings and caveats of the study: Once a year had passed after transplant, T-cell counts and diversity came mostly from newly produced T cells. Where some patients showed high TCRbeta diversity at day 60, it came from recipient T cells and thymic progenitors that had survived. At around two months after transplant, the alpha-beta T cells were reportedly derived from several hundred expanded clones that came from non-depleted graft cells.

The V and J ends lost 3 bases and 4 bases respectively, with 9 bases between them. Per the germline V gene, CDR1 is DFQATT and CDR2 is SNEGSKA (reference sequence). The CDR3 sequence is 12 residues long. The library targeted TCRbeta and was prepared with unique molecular identifiers. TCRdb fed the PCR reads into MiXCR, producing one record per CDR3 protein. The table lists some 190,000 distinct CDR3 sequences, around 10% of them singletons. This clonotype was counted many times. The antigen is not known. Sequencing used PBMCs, obtained before TCRalphabeta/CD19-depleted stem cell transplant. The chain combines TRBV20-1 with TRBJ1-2, with D unclear. This TCR was recovered from a boy aged 2-9 years with acute myeloid leukemia, due to receive a stem cell transplant. CDR3 in amino acids: CSASHRGYGYTF. The CDR3 bases are TGCAGTGCTAGTCATCGGGGCTATGGCTACACCTTC.